This T cell receptor beta chain stems from a study of cytomegalovirus exposure and HLA in healthy donors (dated by TCRdb to the late 2010s). For context, the study as a whole: An earlier analysis of fewer than 750 of the donors reported 276 Gb of sequence data and 117 million unique TCR beta sequences obtained from 180 million or so T cells. An early release that covered about 600 HLA-typed donors contained about 300 gigabases of sequencing data and tens of millions of unique TCR sequences. Of the roughly 400 genotyped donors, 75% to 85% were placed in the genetic ancestry cluster associated with self-reported Caucasian donors. The study aimed to test whether cataloging public T cell receptors could reveal signatures of past pathogen exposure. Using immunosequencing, the study profiled T cell repertoires from 666 subjects and related those repertoires to cytomegalovirus serostatus. Along with the approximately 620-subject first cohort, a separate validation cohort of over a hundred different subjects was used. High-throughput TCR immunosequencing, statistical association of individual TCRs with disease status, and machine learning were combined to predict cytomegalovirus infection status. A later analysis re-examined previously published TCR beta repertoires from 600 to 700 donors and added high-resolution HLA genotyping to investigate patterns of TCR occurrence. Rather than using new phenotypic data, the later analysis identified candidate immune exposures from TCR beta sequences and from how often those sequences occurred across donors. In an earlier analysis of more than 550 of the donors, high-throughput TCR beta sequencing was used to judge whether each TCR beta V gene segment behaved as functional or pseudogenic. Donor age, sex, ethnicity and CMV serostatus were compiled together with the repertoire data. Genome-wide SNP genotypes for about 65% of the roughly 670 donors were used in a later genetic analysis, which treated that subset as a discovery cohort. Every discovery cohort repertoire had been produced on one sequencing platform. Class I and class II HLA loci were covered by the typing at four-digit resolution. Typing coverage varied by locus: roughly 629-640 donors for A, B, C, DRB1 and DQB1; 522 for DQA1; over 600 for DPA1; approximately 490 for DPB1. Because of strong linkage in the cohort, roughly five DR-DQ haplotypes were treated as single units for association and clustering. Among roughly 400 genotyped donors of the cohort, an average of about 240,000 unique TCR beta nucleotide sequences were sequenced per donor, around 20% of them non-productive.

The paper as a whole reports these results and caveats: While some public TCRs were present in many individuals, most TCR sequences turned up only very rarely across donors. A total of about 150 TCR beta chains were listed by the study as associated with cytomegalovirus. In a later analysis, several top co-occurrence clusters were reported to appear linked to parvovirus B19, influenza, CMV and Epstein-Barr virus. A group of highly shared sequence variants was considered likely to be a technical artifact of the sequencing pipeline. In a later analysis, HLA-associated TCR beta chains were found to be more clonally expanded and to have lower generation probabilities than equally common non-associated chains. A few of the identified cytomegalovirus-associated TCR beta chains were confirmed in vitro to be specific for cytomegalovirus antigens. A further reported finding was that TCR beta sequences accurately predicted the HLA-A and HLA-B alleles for most subjects in the first cohort. A later genetic analysis reported fewer N-insertions in productive TCRs among donors in an Asian-associated ancestry cluster than the roughly 620-donor mean. The cohort was sequenced for TCR beta chains only, and without alpha or paired-chain data the features that could be detected were limited. Because counts were too low, some 17 rarely observed V segments, including chromosome 9 orphons, were left out of the earlier analysis of about 500 of the donors. Broadly in line with IMGT annotations, most TCR beta V segments showed up in productive rearrangements about 87% or about 30% of the time in an earlier analysis of around 600 of the donors. A later analysis found that most CMV-associated TCR beta chains appeared HLA-restricted, with HLA associations seemingly driven largely by CMV exposure. Roughly uniform sequencing depth across donors was assumed in presence/absence analyses, although this assumption may not hold. Strong co-occurrence of HLA alleles, especially DR and DQ, made assigning TCR associations to individual alleles difficult. Correlated functional status among segregating V segments might be attributable to linkage disequilibrium, but an unknown experimental factor could not be ruled out. V-gene and J-gene trimming of TCR beta chains was associated with a missense DCLRE1C variant in a later genetic analysis, and the association was replicated in an independent cohort. For the cohort, immune exposure information was limited to CMV serostatus. Because the 87-base-pair reads could not distinguish some IMGT-functional V segments, including TRBV6-2 and TRBV6-3, those segments were excluded. A later analysis associated some 17,000 TCR beta sequences with specific HLA alleles at a false discovery rate of 0.05. The classifier was reported to diagnose cytomegalovirus status with high specificity and sensitivity in both the original and validation cohorts. According to the authors, the approach could potentially be generalized to other disease states and immunological phenotypes. HLA typing was unavailable for some donors at each locus, so association tests used only the typed subset. A later analysis found that TCR association rates varied across HLA loci, with DRB1 alleles showing the most associated TCRs and HLA-C alleles the fewest.

The CDR1 and CDR2 encoded by the germline V gene (reference sequence) are LNHDA and SQIVND. The CDR3 covers 14 residues, taking in both the cysteine and the phenylalanine. The retained sequence is limited to the CDR3, 42 bases, with the frame set at the first base. V lost 1 base and J lost 4 bases; the stretch between them is 9 bases long. The cohort was made up of roughly 670 healthy bone marrow donors. Cohort members were all nominally healthy when sampled, although unrecorded immune exposures were likely present. The donor was CMV seropositive and belonged to the group of about 290 seropositive cohort members. A peripheral blood sample was collected from each donor, and TCR beta sequencing was performed on peripheral blood mononuclear cells. The Qiagen DNeasy Blood Extraction Kit was used to extract genomic DNA from the blood cell samples. Library preparation used the immunoSEQ multiplex PCR assay. The multiplex PCR relied on a mix of 60 forward primers for TCR Vbeta segments and 13 reverse primers for TCR Jbeta segments. Amplification of the CDR3 region of rearranged TCR beta genes was performed with a multiplex PCR assay on genomic DNA. The amplified TCR beta libraries were sequenced on the Illumina HiSeq System as 87-base-pair reads. The original methods were these. A later analysis tallied roughly 80 million unique TCR beta chains across the 666 repertoires, and approximately 12 million of those chains were shared by two or more donors. A nearest-neighbor algorithm error-corrected the raw reads and collapsed the reads into unique sequences, merging closely related sequences to remove PCR and sequencing errors. CDR3 sequences were aligned to IMGT reference sequences to assign V, D and J gene segments. For a sequence to be retained, a match of at least six nucleotides to both a V gene segment and a J gene segment was required. Rearrangements were classified as productive when the CDR3 lacked stop codons and remained in frame with V and J, and all other rearrangements were classified as non-productive. CDR3 was defined according to IMGT convention as the region running from the second conserved V-encoded cysteine to the conserved J-encoded phenylalanine. The earlier analysis of some 550 of the donors excluded any sequence lacking an unambiguous match to a single V gene segment. An earlier analysis of about 600 of the donors called V segments functional above 56.7% productive rearrangements and segregating when the between-donor standard deviation exceeded 5%. A statistical classification framework was developed to diagnose cytomegalovirus status using the catalog of TCR beta chain sequences. A later analysis assigned V and J genes by comparing TCR nucleotide sequences with IMGT/GENE-DB human TR gene sequences. A later analysis assigned CDR3 sequences and most-parsimonious VDJ recombination scenarios with the TCRdist pipeline. In a later analysis, each TCR beta chain was defined by its CDR3 amino acid sequence together with its V-gene family, and reads without a unique V-gene family were excluded. In a later analysis, 500 to 700 highly shared, low-generation-probability nucleotide sequences were removed to address suspected cross-contamination and a sequencing artifact. For each public chain, a later analysis derived a clonal expansion index from normalized ranks of inferred template counts within each repertoire. In a later analysis, generation probabilities were computed with a VDJ recombination model fitted to out-of-frame rearrangements, and the resulting probabilities were checked against IGoR. In a later analysis, hypergeometric tests were used to score TCR-TCR, TCR-HLA and TCR-CMV co-occurrence, with a repertoire-size bias correction applied to TCR pairs. False discovery rates were estimated in a later analysis by permuting HLA or CMV assignments 20 times. In a later analysis, co-occurring TCRs were grouped with DBSCAN, and TCRdist sequence similarity was added when clustering was performed within HLA-allele-positive subsets. Repertoires with fewer than 30,000 or more than 120,000 public chains, plus five repertoires with anomalous nucleotide sharing, were excluded from co-occurrence clustering. TCRdb took this table from immuneACCESS and kept in-frame rearrangements with V and J called. Such tables lack part of the clones; where checked against another copy, unresolved V genes explain under half of the gap, and the rest is unexplained. V, J and clone size were drawn from that table, and D and trimming were deduced from the DNA. The sample profile shows about 130,000 clones; roughly 85% of them were found once. The ten most abundant clones make up approximately 3.5% of the sample.

Concerning this clone: Its recognized antigen is unknown. Base quality data are lacking; no much larger clone is found one base away.

The V and J segments used are TRBV19 and TRBJ2-3; TRBD2 is perhaps the D gene, given 5 matching bases. The origin of this receptor is a woman aged 40-49 years in good health and CMV-seropositive. The sequenced sample consisted of PBMCs. In nucleotides, the sequence is TGTGCCAGTAGTATAGGTACTAGACCAGATACGCAGTATTTT. Its product reads: CASSIGTRPDTQYF.